This is a list of T cell receptor beta chains from one sample in a study of OX40 agonist ivuxolimab in advanced cancers. Sequencing was performed with immunoSEQ multiplex PCR; in TCRdb, only in-frame clones are kept and a portion is missing. The data contain 25,000 to 35,000 clones, 84% of them singletons. The sequencing used CD4+ or CD8+ T cells sorted from blood, collected in a trial of the OX40 agonist ivuxolimab. These TCRs come from an adult with an advanced solid tumor such as melanoma, head and neck, liver or kidney cancer. Both conserved end residues are part of each CDR3. Fields, in order: CDR3 DNA, CDR3 protein, V gene, D gene, clone size, J gene. A D gene is named only where the DNA matches it firmly. Rows may omit the clone size; those that give it use once, few, many or a size class.

DNA: TGTGCTTCCGGATTCAATCAGCCCCAGCATTTT
CDR3: CASGFNQPQHF
V: TRBV27
D: -
size: -
J: TRBJ1-5

DNA: TGTGCCAGCAGCAACCGGGACCACGAGCAGTACTTC
CDR3: CASSNRDHEQYF
V: TRBV9
D: -
size: few
J: TRBJ2-7

DNA: TGCGCCAGCAGTCTGAGCGGGGAGAAGAACACTGAAGCTTTCTTT
CDR3: CASSLSGEKNTEAFF
V: TRBV23-1
D: -
size: -
J: TRBJ1-1

DNA: TGTGCCAGCAGTCCCCGGGTGTACAATCAGCCCCAGCATTTT
CDR3: CASSPRVYNQPQHF
V: TRBV28
D: -
size: few
J: TRBJ1-5

DNA: TGCGCCACCTCCCTAGCGGCCTACTCCTACAATGAGCAGTTCTTC
CDR3: CATSLAAYSYNEQFF
V: TRBV5-1
D: TRBD2
size: -
J: TRBJ2-1

DNA: TGTGCCAGCAGCATCGGACTAGCGGGATCACGTTCCTACAATGAGCAGTTCTTC
CDR3: CASSIGLAGSRSYNEQFF
V: TRBV5-8
D: TRBD2
size: -
J: TRBJ2-1

DNA: TGTGCCAGCAGTTTAGCCGTGGGGGGCACAGATACGCAGTATTTT
CDR3: CASSLAVGGTDTQYF
V: TRBV28
D: -
size: few
J: TRBJ2-3

DNA: TGTGCCAGCAGGGGACTACCCTACGAGCAGTACTTC
CDR3: CASRGLPYEQYF
V: TRBV6-1
D: TRBD2
size: -
J: TRBJ2-7

DNA: TGTGCCAGCGCTCCACCCCACAGGGGACTAACCGGGGAGCTGTTTTTT
CDR3: CASAPPHRGLTGELFF
V: TRBV6-6
D: -
size: -
J: TRBJ2-2

DNA: TGTGCCAGCAGTGGTCCCGGACGGTTTAGGACAGATACGCAGTATTTT
CDR3: CASSGPGRFRTDTQYF
V: TRBV6-4
D: -
size: -
J: TRBJ2-3

DNA: TGTGCCAGCAGCGTCCCCTCGACAGGGGAGGCCTACGAGCAGTACTTC
CDR3: CASSVPSTGEAYEQYF
V: TRBV9
D: TRBD1
size: once
J: TRBJ2-7

DNA: TGTGCCAGCAGGGTCCGGGACGGGAACTACGAGCAGTACTTC
CDR3: CASRVRDGNYEQYF
V: TRBV5-5
D: -
size: -
J: TRBJ2-7

DNA: TGTGCCAGCAACCCGTACCCGGGGGGAAGGGAGTACGAGCAGTACTTC
CDR3: CASNPYPGGREYEQYF
V: TRBV5-4
D: TRBD2
size: -
J: TRBJ2-7

DNA: TGTGCCAGCAATAGACAGGGGGGCTACAATGAGCAGTTCTTC
CDR3: CASNRQGGYNEQFF
V: TRBV5-8
D: TRBD1
size: -
J: TRBJ2-1

DNA: TGTGCCAGCAGCTTAGGGACTAGCGGGAGCGATGAGCAGTTCTTC
CDR3: CASSLGTSGSDEQFF
V: TRBV7-9
D: TRBD2
size: -
J: TRBJ2-1

DNA: TGCAGCGCCCTCCGGGGCTCCTCCGAGCAGTACTTC
CDR3: CSALRGSSEQYF
V: TRBV29-1
D: -
size: -
J: TRBJ2-7

DNA: TGTGCCAGCAGTTCCCGGACAGGAATGTTACCCCAGCATTTT
CDR3: CASSSRTGMLPQHF
V: TRBV6-5
D: TRBD1
size: -
J: TRBJ1-5

DNA: TGTGCCAGAGGGGATGCGGGCTATGGCTACACCTTC
CDR3: CARGDAGYGYTF
V: TRBV30
D: -
size: -
J: TRBJ1-2

DNA: TGTGCCAGCAGCTCCCGACGAGATACGCAGTATTTT
CDR3: CASSSRRDTQYF
V: TRBV11-2
D: -
size: -
J: TRBJ2-3

DNA: TGTGCCACGCTTCTTAGGGCCCGTGGCGAGCAGTACTTC
CDR3: CATLLRARGEQYF
V: TRBV6-5
D: -
size: -
J: TRBJ2-7

DNA: TGTGCCAGTAGTAATTTGAGGGACACCGGGGAGCTGTTTTTT
CDR3: CASSNLRDTGELFF
V: TRBV19
D: -
size: -
J: TRBJ2-2

DNA: TGTGCCAGCAGCTTAGATACCTCCGGGACTAGCGGAGATTCAGATACGCAGTATTTT
CDR3: CASSLDTSGTSGDSDTQYF
V: TRBV11-2
D: TRBD2
size: -
J: TRBJ2-3

DNA: TGTGCCAGCAGCTTCGCCTCCGGAAACACCATATATTTT
CDR3: CASSFASGNTIYF
V: TRBV11-2
D: -
size: -
J: TRBJ1-3

DNA: TGTGCCAGCAGCGGGACAGCGGGCACAGATACGCAGTATTTT
CDR3: CASSGTAGTDTQYF
V: TRBV7-9
D: TRBD1
size: -
J: TRBJ2-3

DNA: TGTGCCAGCAGCTTGTCTGGCGGGGGGCCAAGGGGCTACGAGCAGTACTTC
CDR3: CASSLSGGGPRGYEQYF
V: TRBV5-4
D: TRBD2
size: once
J: TRBJ2-7

DNA: TGCGCCAGCAGCCTAACACTAGCGGCCGAGCAGTACTTC
CDR3: CASSLTLAAEQYF
V: TRBV4-1
D: TRBD2
size: few
J: TRBJ2-7

DNA: TGTGCCAGCAGCTCCAGGACTAGCGGGAGAGGGTACAACAATGAGCAGTTCTTC
CDR3: CASSSRTSGRGYNNEQFF
V: TRBV7-6
D: TRBD2
size: -
J: TRBJ2-1

DNA: TGTGCCAGCAGCTTGTGGGGGGCGAAGAGCTCTGGAAACACCATATATTTT
CDR3: CASSLWGAKSSGNTIYF
V: TRBV5-6
D: -
size: -
J: TRBJ1-3

DNA: TGTGCCACCCCAATACCCTTGGCGGGAGGCGCCCACGAGCAGTACTTC
CDR3: CATPIPLAGGAHEQYF
V: TRBV28
D: TRBD2
size: -
J: TRBJ2-7

DNA: TGTGCCATCAGTATATCCCGGGACACCACAGATACGCAGTATTTT
CDR3: CAISISRDTTDTQYF
V: TRBV10-3
D: -
size: -
J: TRBJ2-3

DNA: TGTGCCAGCAGTTACGGTGGGGGTAACACTGAAGCTTTCTTT
CDR3: CASSYGGGNTEAFF
V: TRBV6-5
D: -
size: -
J: TRBJ1-1

DNA: TGCGCCAGCTTCGACGGGACGGGGAACACTGAAGCTTTCTTT
CDR3: CASFDGTGNTEAFF
V: TRBV5-1
D: -
size: -
J: TRBJ1-1

DNA: TGCGCCAGCAGCTCAGCCAAGACTAGCGGGAGAGCGGGGTCCTACGAGCAGTACTTC
CDR3: CASSSAKTSGRAGSYEQYF
V: TRBV5-1
D: TRBD2
size: once
J: TRBJ2-7

DNA: TGTGCCAGCAGTGAGTGGGGGGACGCATCTGGGGAGCAGTACTTC
CDR3: CASSEWGDASGEQYF
V: TRBV9
D: -
size: -
J: TRBJ2-7

DNA: TGTGCCAGCAGCACCGTTGGAGCCAACACCGGGGAGCTGTTTTTT
CDR3: CASSTVGANTGELFF
V: TRBV7-2
D: -
size: -
J: TRBJ2-2

DNA: TGTGCCAGCAGCCCCCTGGGGAGCTACGAGCAGTACTTC
CDR3: CASSPLGSYEQYF
V: TRBV5-4
D: -
size: -
J: TRBJ2-7

DNA: TGTGCCAGCAGCATCAACTCCTACGAGCAGTACTTC
CDR3: CASSINSYEQYF
V: TRBV5-5
D: -
size: -
J: TRBJ2-7

DNA: TGCGCCAGCAGCCACAGGTCCGGGGTAACTGAAGCTTTCTTT
CDR3: CASSHRSGVTEAFF
V: TRBV4-1
D: -
size: -
J: TRBJ1-1

DNA: TGTGCCAGCAGTCTGGGACTAGCCCCCAAAGAGACCCAGTACTTC
CDR3: CASSLGLAPKETQYF
V: TRBV7-2
D: TRBD2
size: -
J: TRBJ2-5

DNA: TGTGCCAGCAGCTTAGTTAGGGGGAAGTATACTGAAGCTTTCTTT
CDR3: CASSLVRGKYTEAFF
V: TRBV7-9
D: -
size: -
J: TRBJ1-1

DNA: TGTGCCAGCAGCTTGCAGGGGCTTAACTATGGCTACACCTTC
CDR3: CASSLQGLNYGYTF
V: TRBV5-6
D: -
size: -
J: TRBJ1-2

DNA: TGTGCCAGCAGCTTAGATTGGACAGAAAATACTGAAGCTTTCTTT
CDR3: CASSLDWTENTEAFF
V: TRBV7-9
D: -
size: -
J: TRBJ1-1

DNA: TGTGCCAGCAGCTTCCGGGACATATCCTATGAGCAGTACTTC
CDR3: CASSFRDISYEQYF
V: TRBV5-6
D: -
size: -
J: TRBJ2-7

DNA: TGTGCCAGCAGCTTGGGGACCGCCGAAGCTTTCTTT
CDR3: CASSLGTAEAFF
V: TRBV7-9
D: -
size: -
J: TRBJ1-1

DNA: TGCGCCAGCAGCTTGACGGGGACTAACACTGAAGCTTTCTTT
CDR3: CASSLTGTNTEAFF
V: TRBV5-1
D: -
size: -
J: TRBJ1-1

DNA: TGCAGTGCCCGGGTGGACAGGGAGACTTTCTTT
CDR3: CSARVDRETFF
V: TRBV20-1
D: TRBD1
size: -
J: TRBJ1-1

DNA: TGTGCCAGCAGTTACGCGCCGGACTATGGCTACACCTTC
CDR3: CASSYAPDYGYTF
V: TRBV6-5
D: -
size: once
J: TRBJ1-2

DNA: TGTGCTAGCAGATCCCGGGACATAGAGACCCAGTACTTC
CDR3: CASRSRDIETQYF
V: TRBV7-7
D: -
size: -
J: TRBJ2-5

DNA: TGCGCCAGCAGCTTGCGACTAGCGGAGAGGGTCGGGGAGCTGTTTTTT
CDR3: CASSLRLAERVGELFF
V: TRBV5-1
D: TRBD2
size: -
J: TRBJ2-2

DNA: TGTGCCAGCAGCTTGAGTTCTAGCGGTCCCGTAGGGGAGACCCAGTACTTC
CDR3: CASSLSSSGPVGETQYF
V: TRBV5-6
D: TRBD2
size: -
J: TRBJ2-5

DNA: TGTGCCAGCAGCTTAGGAGGGGCGGTCACTGAAGCTTTCTTT
CDR3: CASSLGGAVTEAFF
V: TRBV7-6
D: -
size: few
J: TRBJ1-1

DNA: TGTGCCAGCAGCCTCGAACCTGAAGCTTTCTTT
CDR3: CASSLEPEAFF
V: TRBV7-2
D: -
size: -
J: TRBJ1-1